This passage covers 7 T cell receptor beta chains from one sample sequenced in a study of Ad26.COV2.S vaccination and SARS-CoV-2 variants. Sequencing was performed with immunoSEQ multiplex PCR; in TCRdb, only in-frame clones are kept and a portion is missing. The sample holds more than 400,000 clones; roughly 90% are singletons and the top ten take approximately 1.7%. Treatment specified: around 19 received Ad26.COV2.S at low or high dose, single or two shots; roughly five received placebo; per-sample allocation not given. Specimens were obtained on day 63 following the first vaccine or placebo injection. Material: peripheral blood, obtained in a trial of Ad26.COV2.S vaccine versus placebo. These receptors came from a person aged 18-60 years who received the Ad26.COV2.S COVID-19 vaccine or a placebo.

The chain links TRBV7-9 to TRBJ1-5, with 7 bases matching TRBD1. Unmatched junction bases numbered 7, after V lost 5 bases and J lost 0 bases. Germline V lookup: CDR1 SEHNR, CDR2 FQNEAQ (reference sequence). The CDR3 loop spans 16 amino acids. The CDR3 DNA is TGTGCCAGCAGCGGGATTGGGACAGATAGCAATCAGCCCCAGCATTTT. Its protein is CASSGIGTDSNQPQHF.

The gene calls are TRBV18 and TRBJ2-2; D is ambiguous. The CDR3 covers 14 residues. Germline CDR1 KGHSH, CDR2 LQKENI. Trimming removed 2 bases at V and 4 bases at J, with 8 bases between. CDR3 in amino acids: CASSPLRGTGELFF. CDR3 in DNA: TGTGCCAGCTCACCATTGCGAGGCACCGGGGAGCTGTTTTTT.

The chain recombines TRBV30 with TRBJ1-5, with TRBD1 identical over 9 bases. The germline V gene has CDR1 GTSNPN and CDR2 SVGIG (reference sequence). The CDR3 contains 13 residues. Losses at the gene ends were 3 bases for V and 6 bases for J; bases not matched to a gene: 3. The CDR3 DNA is TGTGCCTGGAGCGGGACAGGGAGTCAGCCCCAGCATTTT. Translation: CAWSGTGSQPQHF. Looking up the rest from reference TRBV30 and TRBJ1-5 gives the full variable domain: SQTIHQWPATLVQPVGSPLSLECTVEGTSNPNLYWYRQAAGRGLQLLFYSVGIGQISSEVPQNLSASRPQDRQFILSSKKLLLSDSGFYLCAWSGTGSQPQHFGDGTRLSIL.

The gene calls are TRBV6-2 or TRBV6-3 and TRBJ1-1; TRBD1 might be the D (6 bases). This CDR3 spans 13 amino acids. In germline, CDR1 is MNHEY, CDR2 SVGEGT. V lost 3 bases and J lost 7, with 12 bases in between. DNA for the CDR3: TGTGCCAGCAGTTATAACAGGGCTAGTGAAGCTTTCTTT. Encoded protein: CASSYNRASEAFF.

This clone was observed a single time. This rearrangement joins TRBV4-3 to TRBJ1-2, with D maybe TRBD1 (6 bases). Germline V lookup: CDR1 LGHNA, CDR2 YSLEER. The CDR3 is 14 residues long. V was pared by 3 bases and J by 4 bases, with 12 bases between. CDR3: CASSQRDTIYGYTF. The DNA for the CDR3 is TGCGCCAGCAGCCAGCGGGACACTATCTATGGCTACACCTTC.

The CDR3 loop reads CASSPNRGTNEKLFF. The CDR3 DNA reads TGTGCCAGCAGCCCGAACAGGGGAACTAATGAAAAACTGTTTTTT. The chain links TRBV7-2 to TRBJ1-4; 7 bases are shared with TRBD1. From germline, CDR1 is SGHTA and CDR2 FQGNSA. The V gene end was trimmed by 5 bases and the J gene end by 1 base; junction bases not matched to a gene: 4. The CDR3 runs 15 residues.

This chain uses TRBV5-1 with TRBJ2-7, with 11 bases matching TRBD1. Per germline, CDR1 SGHRS and CDR2 YFSETQ. The length of the CDR3 is 14 residues. The junction had 5 bases not matched to a gene; V was cut back by 4 bases and J by 5 bases. The CDR3 nucleotides are TGCGCCAGCAGCCCCGGACAGGGGGCAAACGAGCAGTACTTC. It encodes CASSPGQGANEQYF. Variable domain in full (rest from reference TRBV5-1 and TRBJ2-7): KAGVTQTPRYLIKTRGQQVTLSCSPISGHRSVSWYQQTPGQGLQFLFEYFSETQRNKGNFPGRFSGRQFSNSRSEMNVSTLELGDSALYLCASSPGQGANEQYFGPGTRLTVT.